These 14 T cell receptor beta chains were sequenced from one sample in a study of Graves' ophthalmopathy and Graves' hyperthyroidism. The TCR beta CDR3 regions underwent amplification from RNA transcripts. HTBI-primed RT-PCR formed the first round, and a multiplex PCR formed the second. TCRdb reprocessed the multiplex PCR reads via MiXCR and lists one record per CDR3 protein. The data contain 680,000 or so distinct CDR3 sequences, approximately 21% of them singletons. The sample was peripheral blood. Receptor source: a woman aged 18-35 years with stable Graves' hyperthyroidism. Some clones in this sample may be carry-over from other donors' samples.

The chain couples TRBV7-3 to TRBJ1-1; D remains unclear. The CDR3 is 13 residues long. CDR1 SGHTA and CDR2 FQGTGA come from the germline V gene. Trimming took off 4 bases at V and 4 bases at J, with 10 bases between the two ends. The CDR3 sequence is CASSSNMGTEAFF. The CDR3 DNA reads TGTGCCAGCAGCTCAAATATGGGCACTGAAGCTTTCTTT.

Many counts were recorded for this clonotype. The chain links TRBV6-5 to TRBJ1-1; D not resolved. Trimming cost V 2 bases and J 1 base, with 8 bases left between them. CDR3 length: 14 amino acids. The V gene's germline CDR1 is MNHEY and CDR2 SVGAGI. CDR3 nucleotide sequence: TGTGCCAGCAGTTACAGGGAAGGGAACACTGAAGCTTTCTTT. The encoded protein is CASSYREGNTEAFF.

This sequence joins TRBV15 and TRBJ1-3, with D tentatively TRBD1 (5 bases). Germline CDR1 and CDR2: LNHNV and YYDKDF (reference sequence). The CDR3 contains 18 residues. Between the trimmed V and J ends, which lost 0 bases and 1 base, there was a span of 16 bases. The CDR3 protein is CATSREMNRGVSGNTIYF. The CDR3 DNA sequence: TGTGCCACCAGCAGAGAAATGAATAGGGGAGTATCTGGAAACACCATATATTTT.

This clonotype showed up many times. The DNA of the CDR3 is TGTGCCACCGTGAGGGATGGGAATCAGCCCCAGCATTTT. This encodes CATVRDGNQPQHF. This chain uses TRBV2 with TRBJ1-5; D call uncertain. V lost 10 bases and J 4 bases, leaving 14 bases between the germline ends. Germline CDR1 and CDR2: SNHLY and FYNNEI. The CDR3 sequence is 13 residues long. Filled out from reference TRBV2 and TRBJ1-5, the complete variable domain reads EPEVTQTPSHQVTQMGQEVILRCVPISNHLYFYWYRQILGQKVEFLVSFYNNEISEKSEIFDDQFSVERPDGSNFTLKIRSTKLEDSAMYFCATVRDGNQPQHFGDGTRLSIL.

This clonotype came up many times. The V call is TRBV13, the J call TRBJ1-2; D ambiguous. This CDR3 is 14 amino acids long. Germline V lookup: CDR1 PRHDT, CDR2 FYEKMQ (reference sequence). V was shortened by 5 bases and J by 3 bases, with 13 bases between the two germline ends. The CDR3 DNA reads as TGTGCCAGCAGCCCAGGCGCTCTGGACTATGGCTACACCTTC. Protein: CASSPGALDYGYTF.

This clonotype has ten or more counts. This sequence joins TRBV6-5 and TRBJ2-7; the D gene is possibly TRBD1 (6 bases). Per germline, CDR1 MNHEY and CDR2 SVGAGI. The CDR3 extends over 14 amino acids. The ends were cut back, 6 bases at V and 3 bases at J, with 15 bases in the middle. Here the CDR3 DNA reads TGTGCCAGCAGCCGTACTCGGGACAACTACGAGCAGTACTTC. It yields the protein CASSRTRDNYEQYF.

The V gene is TRBV6-1, the J gene TRBJ2-2, with 8 bases identical to TRBD1. The junction had 3 bases not matched to a gene; V was cut back by 2 bases and J by 1 base. CDR3 length: 16 residues. Germline V gene data show CDR1 as MNHNS and CDR2 as SASEGT. CDR3 amino acids: CASSEFGQGNTGELFF. CDR3 coding DNA: TGTGCCAGCAGTGAATTTGGACAGGGGAACACCGGGGAGCTGTTTTTT.

This clonotype was found many times. The V call is TRBV7-6, the J call TRBJ2-2, with 7 positions matching TRBD2. The germline V gene encodes CDR1 SGHVS and CDR2 FNYEAQ. V trimming: 0 bases; J trimming: 0 bases; junction bases outside the gene matches: 4. The CDR3 runs 17 residues. CDR3 protein: CASSLAPGGTNTGELFF. The DNA of the CDR3 is TGTGCCAGCAGCTTAGCCCCGGGGGGAACGAACACCGGGGAGCTGTTTTTT.

The J gene is TRBJ2-5, the V gene TRBV20-1, with TRBD1 matching over 7 bases. Germline CDR1 and CDR2: DFQATT and SNEGSKA (reference sequence). The CDR3 length is 12 residues. Germline trimming cut 6 bases from V and 4 bases from J; bases unmatched to any gene: 5. CDR3 in DNA: TGCAGTGCCTCAAGACAGGGAGAGACCCAGTACTTC. Translated, it gives CSASRQGETQYF.

The table lists this clonotype with many counts. The rearrangement joins TRBV7-3 to TRBJ1-1, with TRBD1 identical over 11 bases. The CDR3 covers 15 residues. CDR1 and CDR2 (germline): SGHTA, FQGTGA. V gave up 6 bases and J gave up 7 bases; unmatched junction bases: 10. The CDR3 sequence is CASRKDRGQSNEAFF. The CDR3 DNA reads TGTGCCAGCAGAAAGGACAGGGGGCAGAGTAATGAAGCTTTCTTT.

Note on this clonotype: In this CDR3 the conserved last residue, phenylalanine or tryptophan, is missing, so a read error is likely. This chain uses TRBV7-3 with TRBJ2-5; either TRBD1 or TRBD2 may supply D (8 bases each). The ends were cut back, 4 bases at V and 9 bases at J, with 18 bases in the middle. The germline V gene encodes CDR1 SGHTA and CDR2 FQGTGA. CDR3 length equals 14 residues. This CDR3 is CASSSGTGGGSQYY. CDR3 DNA: TGTGCCAGCAGCTCCGGGACAGGCGGGGGGTCCCAGTACTAC.

This clonotype was counted ten times or more. V and J are TRBV5-1 and TRBJ2-2; D remains unclear. The CDR3 has 15 amino acids. The germline V gene encodes CDR1 SGHRS and CDR2 YFSETQ. Trimming removed 4 bases from V and 0 bases from J, with 10 bases in between. CDR3 residues: CASSLDRANTGELFF. DNA for the CDR3: TGCGCCAGCAGCCTAGACCGCGCGAACACCGGGGAGCTGTTTTTT. Based on the CDR3 plus reference TRBV5-1 and TRBJ2-2, the full variable domain is KAGVTQTPRYLIKTRGQQVTLSCSPISGHRSVSWYQQTPGQGLQFLFEYFSETQRNKGNFPGRFSGRQFSNSRSEMNVSTLELGDSALYLCASSLDRANTGELFFGEGSRLTVL.

This clonotype was recorded many times. The chain employs TRBV10-2 and TRBJ2-7; D call uncertain. The ends were cut back, 3 bases at V and 9 bases at J, with 9 bases in the middle. This CDR3 region has 11 residues. The V gene's germline CDR1 is WSHSY and CDR2 SAAADI. CDR3 sequence reads: CASSDLTGQYF. The CDR3 nucleotides are TGCGCCAGCAGTGACCTAACGGGGCAGTACTTC.

This clonotype was detected ten times or more. The rearrangement joins TRBV7-2 to TRBJ2-7; perhaps TRBD2 as D (6 bases). The CDR3 length is 12 residues. The V gene lost 2 bases and the J gene lost 7 bases, with 9 bases spanning the gap. Per germline, CDR1 SGHTA and CDR2 FQGNSA. The CDR3 here is CASSLPGVEQYF. In DNA form, the CDR3 reads TGTGCCAGCAGCTTACCGGGGGTGGAGCAGTACTTC.